The 2 T cell receptor beta chains below were found in one sample sequenced in a study of T cell responses to AZD1222 COVID-19 vaccine. TCRdb keeps only in-frame clones here, not all; method: immunoSEQ multiplex PCR. The sample consists of roughly 79,000 clones, approximately 80% of them appearing once. The material sequenced was peripheral blood, taken on day 0 of AZD1222 vaccination. The receptor set was obtained from an adult in good health.

The chain employs TRBV7-9 and TRBJ2-7; D is possibly TRBD1 (5 bases). This CDR3 spans 15 amino acids. V gave up 1 base and J gave up 0 bases, with 10 bases separating them. Germline V gene lookup returns CDR1 SEHNR and CDR2 FQNEAQ (reference sequence). This CDR3 is CASSLVSQGSYEQYF. CDR3 nucleotide sequence: TGTGCCAGCAGCTTAGTTTCCCAGGGCTCCTACGAGCAGTACTTC.

The chain links TRBV24-1 to TRBJ2-1; D assignment may be TRBD1 or TRBD2 (6 bases each). The CDR3 is 12 residues long. V was clipped by 3 bases and J by 12 bases, with 11 bases between them. Germline assignment: CDR1 KGHDR and CDR2 SFDVKD. This CDR3 is CATSDGGTPQFF. CDR3 in DNA: TGTGCCACCAGTGATGGCGGGACACCGCAGTTCTTC.